The source of this T cell receptor beta chain is a study of identical twins. Trimming left V 4 bases short and J 2 bases short, with 13 bases between. Germline V lookup: CDR1 SGDLS, CDR2 YYNGEE. The CDR3 extends over 14 amino acids. TCRdb recomputed calls from the 5' RACE reads with MiXCR, one row per CDR3 protein. The sample yields 200,000 to 250,000 distinct CDR3 sequences, 6.5% to 9% seen once. The same data also contributed to another study, on yellow fever vaccine responses in identical twins.

This rearrangement joins TRBV9 to TRBJ2-7; possibly TRBD1 for D (5 bases). This clonotype was sampled from a woman younger than 30 in good health. Sample: CD8+ T cells sorted from blood. As DNA, the CDR3 is TGTGCCAGCAGCAGGGGAATAGAGACCTACGAGCAGTACTTC. Its protein product is CASSRGIETYEQYF.